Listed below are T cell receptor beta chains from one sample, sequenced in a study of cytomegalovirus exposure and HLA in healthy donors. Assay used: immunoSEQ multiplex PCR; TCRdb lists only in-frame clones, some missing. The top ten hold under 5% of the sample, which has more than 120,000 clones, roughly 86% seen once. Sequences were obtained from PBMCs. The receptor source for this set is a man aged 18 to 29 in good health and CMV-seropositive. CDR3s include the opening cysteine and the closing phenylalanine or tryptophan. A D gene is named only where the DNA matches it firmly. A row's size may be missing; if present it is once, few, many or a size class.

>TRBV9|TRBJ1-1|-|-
CASRRTGTPNTEAFF
TGTGCCAGCAGGAGGACGGGGACACCGAACACTGAAGCTTTCTTT
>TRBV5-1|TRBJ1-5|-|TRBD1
CASSPTGVYQPQHF
TGCGCCAGCAGCCCGACAGGGGTTTATCAGCCCCAGCATTTT
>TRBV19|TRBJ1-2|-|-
CASSIVGRTGYTF
TGTGCCAGTAGTATAGTGGGGCGAACGGGCTACACCTTC
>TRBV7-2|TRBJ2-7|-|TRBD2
CASSLASGGFGFIEQYF
TGTGCCAGCAGCTTAGCTAGCGGGGGGTTTGGGTTTATCGAGCAGTACTTC
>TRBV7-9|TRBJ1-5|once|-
CASSLDLSEPQHF
TGTGCCAGCAGCTTAGATTTGAGTGAACCCCAGCATTTT
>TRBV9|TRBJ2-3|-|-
CASSVGETASSTDTQYF
TGTGCCAGCAGCGTAGGAGAAACAGCCTCTAGCACAGATACGCAGTATTTT
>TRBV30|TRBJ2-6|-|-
CAWSVGWGLSGANVLTF
TGTGCCTGGAGTGTAGGGTGGGGGCTCTCTGGGGCCAACGTCCTGACTTTC
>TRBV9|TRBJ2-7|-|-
CASSVDLLVSEQYF
TGTGCCAGCAGCGTAGACTTACTAGTCTCCGAGCAGTACTTC
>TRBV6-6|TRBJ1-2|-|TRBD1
CASTGGQGLDYGYTF
TGTGCCAGCACCGGGGGACAGGGTCTTGACTATGGCTACACCTTC
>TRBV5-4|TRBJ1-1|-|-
CASSPPLGGVETEAFF
TGTGCCAGCAGCCCCCCCCTCGGGGGAGTGGAAACTGAAGCTTTCTTT
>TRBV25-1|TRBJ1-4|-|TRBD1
CASSRRQGASNEKLFF
TGTGCCAGCAGTAGAAGACAGGGGGCTTCTAATGAAAAACTGTTTTTT
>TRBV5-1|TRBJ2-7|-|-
CASSLALTSSYEQYF
TGCGCCAGCAGCTTGGCCCTTACGAGCTCCTACGAGCAGTACTTC
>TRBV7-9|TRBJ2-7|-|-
CASSSTGTPFYEQYF
TGTGCCAGCAGTTCCACCGGGACACCCTTCTACGAGCAGTACTTC
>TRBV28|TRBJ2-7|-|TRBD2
CASTTRGGFAYEQYF
TGTGCCAGCACAACCCGGGGGGGTTTTGCCTACGAGCAGTACTTC
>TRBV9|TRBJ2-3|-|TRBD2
CASSVDLRGDTDTQYF
TGTGCCAGCAGCGTAGATTTGCGGGGGGACACAGATACGCAGTATTTT